This TCR beta chain was recovered during a study of cytomegalovirus exposure and HLA in healthy donors. In this sample, this clone turned up once. No antigen is known for it. Germline CDR1 reads SGHVS; CDR2 reads FQNEAQ. The trim removed 6 bases at V and 4 bases at J, leaving 7 bases unmatched. This CDR3 comprises 14 residues. Study-level results: In a later analysis, productive TCRs from donors in an Asian-associated ancestry cluster reportedly carried fewer N-insertions than the cohort mean.

The PCR made use of 60 Vbeta and 13 Jbeta primers. TCRdb's copy holds only in-frame clones and misses some; the assay was immunoSEQ multiplex PCR. The table shows approximately 150,000 clones, with roughly 78% occurring only once. This chain links TRBV7-8 with TRBJ2-7; 9 nucleotides line up with TRBD1. The sample was PBMCs. This TCR derives from a woman between 50 and 59 years old in good health and CMV-seropositive. The CDR3 protein is CASSRQGDLYEQYF. CDR3 DNA: TGTGCCAGCAGTCGACAGGGGGATCTATACGAGCAGTACTTC.